Below are 2 T cell receptor beta chains sequenced from a single sample in a study of blood T cell repertoires in COVID-19 (dated by TCRdb to between 2020 and 2021). The library was obtained by the immunoSEQ multiplex PCR assay. The immuneACCESS repertoire file appears here via TCRdb, limited to in-frame rearrangements. These files lack a portion of the clones; in checked studies, under half of the deficit traces to unresolved V genes, and the cause of the others is not known. The sample table records more than 90,000 clones; around 90% of these occur just once. Clones ranked in the top ten supply 17% of the sample. The material sequenced was peripheral blood. The source is a man aged 50 to 60 with acute or convalescent COVID-19.

The rearrangement links TRBV7-9 to TRBJ2-6, with D unclear. The CDR3 totals 15 residues. Trimming removed 4 bases from V and 0 bases from J, with 7 bases in between. Per germline, CDR1 SEHNR and CDR2 FQNEAQ (reference sequence). The CDR3 loop is CASSYLPSGANVLTF. CDR3 DNA: TGTGCCAGCAGCTATCTTCCCTCTGGGGCCAACGTCCTGACTTTC.

J is TRBJ2-3 and V is TRBV19, with TRBD2 identical over 8 bases. J lost 4 bases, V lost 5 bases, and 11 bases had no gene match. The CDR3 consists of 16 residues. CDR1 is LNHDA and CDR2 is SQIVND in the germline V gene (reference sequence). The CDR3 DNA sequence: TGTGCCAGTAGTTCTCGGGCGGGGGGCCTATCAGATACGCAGTATTTT. As protein: CASSSRAGGLSDTQYF.